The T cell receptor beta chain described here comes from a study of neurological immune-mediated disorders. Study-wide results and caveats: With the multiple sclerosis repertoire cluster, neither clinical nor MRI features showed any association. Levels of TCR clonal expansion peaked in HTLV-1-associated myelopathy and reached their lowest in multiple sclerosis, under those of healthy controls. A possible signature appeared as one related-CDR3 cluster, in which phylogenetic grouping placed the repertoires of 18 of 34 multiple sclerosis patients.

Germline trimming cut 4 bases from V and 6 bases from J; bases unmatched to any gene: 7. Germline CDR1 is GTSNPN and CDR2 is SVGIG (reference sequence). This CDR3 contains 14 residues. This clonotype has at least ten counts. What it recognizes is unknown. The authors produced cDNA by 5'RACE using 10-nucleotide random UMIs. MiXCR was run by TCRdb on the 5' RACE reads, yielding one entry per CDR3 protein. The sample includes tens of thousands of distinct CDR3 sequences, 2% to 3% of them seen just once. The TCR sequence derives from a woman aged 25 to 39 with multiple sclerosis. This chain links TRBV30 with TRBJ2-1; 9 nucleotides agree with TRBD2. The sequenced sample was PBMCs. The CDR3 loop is CAWTPGLATNEQFF. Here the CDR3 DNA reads TGTGCCTGGACGCCGGGACTAGCAACCAATGAGCAGTTCTTC.